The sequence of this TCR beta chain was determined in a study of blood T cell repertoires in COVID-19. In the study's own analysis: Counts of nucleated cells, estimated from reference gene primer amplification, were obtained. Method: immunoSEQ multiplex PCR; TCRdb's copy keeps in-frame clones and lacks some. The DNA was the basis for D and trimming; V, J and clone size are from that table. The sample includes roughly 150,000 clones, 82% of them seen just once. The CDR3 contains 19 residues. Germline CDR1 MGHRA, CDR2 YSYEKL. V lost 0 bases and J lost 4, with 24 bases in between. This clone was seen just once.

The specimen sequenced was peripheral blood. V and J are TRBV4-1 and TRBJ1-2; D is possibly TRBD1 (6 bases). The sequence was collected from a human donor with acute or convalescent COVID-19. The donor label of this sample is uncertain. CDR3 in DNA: TGCGCCAGCAGCCAAGAGAGGACAGATAATACGGCCAGGTCCTATGGCTACACCTTC. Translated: CASSQERTDNTARSYGYTF.